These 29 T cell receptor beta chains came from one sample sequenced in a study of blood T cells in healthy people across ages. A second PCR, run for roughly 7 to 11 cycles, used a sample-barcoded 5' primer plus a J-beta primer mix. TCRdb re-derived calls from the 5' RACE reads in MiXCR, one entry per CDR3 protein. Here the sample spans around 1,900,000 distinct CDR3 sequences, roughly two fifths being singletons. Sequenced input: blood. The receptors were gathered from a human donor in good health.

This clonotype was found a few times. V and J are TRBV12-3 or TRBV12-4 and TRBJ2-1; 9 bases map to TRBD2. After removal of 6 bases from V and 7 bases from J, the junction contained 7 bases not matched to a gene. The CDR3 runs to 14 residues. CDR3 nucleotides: TGTGCCAGCAGCCTTAGCGGGGGTTTTAATGAGCAGTTCTTC. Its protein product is CASSLSGGFNEQFF.

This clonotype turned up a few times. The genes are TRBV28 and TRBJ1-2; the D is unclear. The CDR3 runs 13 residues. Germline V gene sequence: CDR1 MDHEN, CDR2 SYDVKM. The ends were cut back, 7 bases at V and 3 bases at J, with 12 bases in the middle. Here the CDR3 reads CASTMTAYYGYTF. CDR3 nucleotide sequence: TGTGCCAGCACCATGACGGCTTACTATGGCTACACCTTC.

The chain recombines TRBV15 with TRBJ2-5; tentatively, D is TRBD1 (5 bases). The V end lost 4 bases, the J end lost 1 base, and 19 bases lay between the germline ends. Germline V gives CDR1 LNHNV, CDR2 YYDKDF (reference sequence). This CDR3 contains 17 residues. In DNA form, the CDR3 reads TGTGCCACCAGCACTACCTACCTAGACAGTCGCCAAGAGACCCAGTACTTC. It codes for CATSTTYLDSRQETQYF. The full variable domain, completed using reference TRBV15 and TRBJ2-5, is DAMVIQNPRYQVTQFGKPVTLSCSQTLNHNVMYWYQQKSSQAPKLLFHYYDKDFNNEADTPDNFQSRRPNTSFCFLDIRSPGLGDTAMYLCATSTTYLDSRQETQYFGPGTRLLVL.

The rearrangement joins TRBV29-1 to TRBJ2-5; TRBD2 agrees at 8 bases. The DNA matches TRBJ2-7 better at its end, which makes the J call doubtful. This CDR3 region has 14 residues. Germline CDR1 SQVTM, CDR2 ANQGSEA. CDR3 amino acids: CSVEITGGGYEQYF. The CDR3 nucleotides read TGCAGCGTTGAAATTACTGGCGGGGGGTACGAGCAGTACTTC.

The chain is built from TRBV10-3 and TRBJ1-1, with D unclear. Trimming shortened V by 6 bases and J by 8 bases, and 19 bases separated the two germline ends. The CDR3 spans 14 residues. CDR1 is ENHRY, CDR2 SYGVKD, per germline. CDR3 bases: TGTGCCATCAGCGGACGCCCACCCGGGGAAGAAGCTTTCTTT. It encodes CAISGRPPGEEAFF.

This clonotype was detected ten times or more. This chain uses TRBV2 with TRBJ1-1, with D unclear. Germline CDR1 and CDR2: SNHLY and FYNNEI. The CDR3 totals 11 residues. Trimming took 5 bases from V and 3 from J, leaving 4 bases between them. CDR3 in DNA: TGTGCCAGCAGTCCCTACACTGAAGCTTTCTTT. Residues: CASSPYTEAFF.

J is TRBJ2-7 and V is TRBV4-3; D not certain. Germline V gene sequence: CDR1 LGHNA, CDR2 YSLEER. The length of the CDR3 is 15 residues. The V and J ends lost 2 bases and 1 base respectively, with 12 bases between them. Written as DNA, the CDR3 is TGCGCCAGCAGCCAATCCTTGGCAGAATCCTACGAGCAGTACTTC. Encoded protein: CASSQSLAESYEQYF.

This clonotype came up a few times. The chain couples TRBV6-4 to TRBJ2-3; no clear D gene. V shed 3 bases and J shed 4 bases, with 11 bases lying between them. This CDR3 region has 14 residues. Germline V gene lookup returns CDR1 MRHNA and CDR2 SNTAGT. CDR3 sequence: CASSDYLGADTQYF. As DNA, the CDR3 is TGTGCCAGCAGTGATTACTTGGGTGCAGATACGCAGTATTTT.

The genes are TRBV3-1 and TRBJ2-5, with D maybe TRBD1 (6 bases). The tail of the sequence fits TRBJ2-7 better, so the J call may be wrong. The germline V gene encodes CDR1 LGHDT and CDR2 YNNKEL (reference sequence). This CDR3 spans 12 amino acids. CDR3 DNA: TGTGCCAGCAGCAACGGACAGAACGAGCAGTACTTC. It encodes CASSNGQNEQYF.

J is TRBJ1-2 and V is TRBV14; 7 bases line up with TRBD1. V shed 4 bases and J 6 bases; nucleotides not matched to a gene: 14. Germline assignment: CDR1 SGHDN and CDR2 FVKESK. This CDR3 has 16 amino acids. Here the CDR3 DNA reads TGTGCCAGCAGCCGGGTTCAGGAGACAGGGTCGGATGGCTACACCTTC. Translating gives CASSRVQETGSDGYTF. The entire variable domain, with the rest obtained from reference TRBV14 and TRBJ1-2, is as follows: EAGVTQFPSHSVIEKGQTVTLRCDPISGHDNLYWYRRVMGKEIKFLLHFVKESKQDESGMPNNRFLAERTGGTYSTLKVQPAELEDSGVYFCASSRVQETGSDGYTFGSGTRLTVV.

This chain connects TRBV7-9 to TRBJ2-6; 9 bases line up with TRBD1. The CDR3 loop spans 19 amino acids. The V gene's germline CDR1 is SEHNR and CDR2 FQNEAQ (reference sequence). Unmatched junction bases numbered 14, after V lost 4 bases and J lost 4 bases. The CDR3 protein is CASSSRRDRAFSGANVLTF. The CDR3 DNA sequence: TGTGCCAGCAGCTCTCGGCGGGACAGGGCTTTCTCCGGGGCCAACGTCCTGACTTTC.

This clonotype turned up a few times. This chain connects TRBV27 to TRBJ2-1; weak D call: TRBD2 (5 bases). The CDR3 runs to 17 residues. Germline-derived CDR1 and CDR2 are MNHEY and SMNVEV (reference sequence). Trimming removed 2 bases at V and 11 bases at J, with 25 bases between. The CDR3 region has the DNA TGTGCCAGCAGTTTACTAGGGAGCCCACCTTCATTGGATAAGCAGTTCTTC. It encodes CASSLLGSPPSLDKQFF.

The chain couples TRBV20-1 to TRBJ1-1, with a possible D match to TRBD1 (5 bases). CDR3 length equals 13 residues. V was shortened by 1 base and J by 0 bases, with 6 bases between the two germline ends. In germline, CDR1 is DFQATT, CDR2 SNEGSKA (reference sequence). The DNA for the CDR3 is TGCAGTGCTAGAGTGGGGGTGAACACTGAAGCTTTCTTT. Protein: CSARVGVNTEAFF.

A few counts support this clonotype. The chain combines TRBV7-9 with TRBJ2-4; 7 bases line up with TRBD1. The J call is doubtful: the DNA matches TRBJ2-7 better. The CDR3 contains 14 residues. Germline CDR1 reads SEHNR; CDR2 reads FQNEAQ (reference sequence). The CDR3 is CASSTTDRTHEQYF. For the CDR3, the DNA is TGTGCCAGCAGCACTACGGACAGGACCCACGAGCAGTACTTC.

CDR3 sequence: CSVPPGGAEDTQYF. The DNA of the CDR3 is TGCAGTGTTCCCCCCGGGGGGGCCGAAGATACGCAGTATTTT. The chain recombines TRBV20-1 with TRBJ2-3, with 8 bases that match TRBD2. Germline V gives CDR1 DFQATT, CDR2 SNEGSKA (reference sequence). V was clipped by 7 bases and J by 5 bases; unmatched bases: 11. The CDR3 loop spans 14 amino acids.

For the CDR3, the DNA is TGTGCCAGCAGCCCCGGGACAAGGTCGTCACCCCTCCACTTT. Encoded protein: CASSPGTRSSPLHF. The chain has TRBV7-9 and TRBJ1-6; a possible D gene is TRBD1 (6 bases). Trimming cost V 5 bases and J 10 bases, with 15 bases left between them. Germline V gene lookup returns CDR1 SEHNR and CDR2 FQNEAQ (reference sequence). This CDR3 spans 14 amino acids.

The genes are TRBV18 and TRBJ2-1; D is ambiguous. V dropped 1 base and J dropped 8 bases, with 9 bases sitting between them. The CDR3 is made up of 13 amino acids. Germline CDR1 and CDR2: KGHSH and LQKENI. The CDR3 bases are TGTGCCAGCTCACCACGGGCGACGGATGAGCAGTTCTTC. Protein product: CASSPRATDEQFF.

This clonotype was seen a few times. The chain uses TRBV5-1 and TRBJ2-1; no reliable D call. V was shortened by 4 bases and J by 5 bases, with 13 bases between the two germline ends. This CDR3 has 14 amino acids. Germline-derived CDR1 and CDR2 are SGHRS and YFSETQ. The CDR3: CASSLYKIHNEQFF. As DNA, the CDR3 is TGCGCCAGCAGCCTCTATAAGATTCACAATGAGCAGTTCTTC.

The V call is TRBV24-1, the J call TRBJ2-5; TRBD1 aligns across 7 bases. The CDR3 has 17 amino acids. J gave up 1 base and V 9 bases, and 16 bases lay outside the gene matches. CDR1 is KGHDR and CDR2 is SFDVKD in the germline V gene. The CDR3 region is CATASQLTGRSQETQYF. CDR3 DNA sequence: TGTGCCACCGCGTCTCAATTGACAGGGCGAAGCCAAGAGACCCAGTACTTC.

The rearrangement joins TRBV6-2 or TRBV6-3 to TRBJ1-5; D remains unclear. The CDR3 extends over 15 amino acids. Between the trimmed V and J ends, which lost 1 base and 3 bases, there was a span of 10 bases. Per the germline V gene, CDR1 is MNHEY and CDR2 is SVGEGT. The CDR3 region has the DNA TGTGCCAGCAGTTACTTCGGGAATCCCAATCAGCCCCAGCATTTT. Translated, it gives CASSYFGNPNQPQHF.

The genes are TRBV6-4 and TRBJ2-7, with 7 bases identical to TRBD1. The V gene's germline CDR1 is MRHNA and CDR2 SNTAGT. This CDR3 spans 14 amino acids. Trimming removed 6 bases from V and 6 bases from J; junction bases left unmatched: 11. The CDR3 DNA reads TGTGCCAGCAGCCAGACAGGGAATGCGGCCGAGCAGTACTTC. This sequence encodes CASSQTGNAAEQYF.

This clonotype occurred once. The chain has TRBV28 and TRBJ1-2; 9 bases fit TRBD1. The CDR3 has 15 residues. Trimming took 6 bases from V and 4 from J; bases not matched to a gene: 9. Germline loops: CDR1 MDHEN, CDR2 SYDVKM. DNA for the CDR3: TGTGCCAGCAGGTCCACAGGGGGCGCTGGCTATGGCTACACCTTC. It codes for CASRSTGGAGYGYTF.

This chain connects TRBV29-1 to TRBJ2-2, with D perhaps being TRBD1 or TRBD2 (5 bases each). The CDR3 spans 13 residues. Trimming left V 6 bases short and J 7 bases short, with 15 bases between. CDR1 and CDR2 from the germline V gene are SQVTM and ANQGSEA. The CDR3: CSVLRDRNGELFF. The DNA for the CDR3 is TGCAGCGTACTCCGGGACCGCAACGGGGAGCTGTTTTTT.

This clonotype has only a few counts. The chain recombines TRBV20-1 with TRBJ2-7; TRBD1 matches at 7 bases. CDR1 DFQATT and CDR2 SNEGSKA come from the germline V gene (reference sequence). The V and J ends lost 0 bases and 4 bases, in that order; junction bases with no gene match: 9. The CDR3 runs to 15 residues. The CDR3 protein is CSARDPTGSGYEQYF. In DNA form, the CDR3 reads TGCAGTGCTAGAGACCCGACAGGGAGTGGATACGAGCAGTACTTC.

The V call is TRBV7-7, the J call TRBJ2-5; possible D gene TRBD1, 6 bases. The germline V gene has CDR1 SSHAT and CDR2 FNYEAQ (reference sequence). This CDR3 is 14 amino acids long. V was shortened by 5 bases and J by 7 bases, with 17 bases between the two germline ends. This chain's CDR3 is CASSPQTGKGTQYF. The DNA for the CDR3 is TGTGCCAGCAGCCCCCAAACAGGGAAGGGGACCCAGTACTTC.

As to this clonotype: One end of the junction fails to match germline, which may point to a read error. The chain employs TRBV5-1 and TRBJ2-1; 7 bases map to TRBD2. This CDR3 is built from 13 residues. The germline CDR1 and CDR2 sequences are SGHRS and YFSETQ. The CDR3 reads CASKASGNNEQFF. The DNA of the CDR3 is TGTGCCAGCAAGGCTAGCGGAAACAATGAGCAGTTCTTC.

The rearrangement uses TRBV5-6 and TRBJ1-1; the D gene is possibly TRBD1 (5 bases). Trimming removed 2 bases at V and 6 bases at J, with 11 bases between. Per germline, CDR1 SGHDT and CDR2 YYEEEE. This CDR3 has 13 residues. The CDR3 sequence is CASSFRGGAEAFF. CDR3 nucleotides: TGTGCCAGCAGCTTTAGGGGCGGGGCTGAAGCTTTCTTT.

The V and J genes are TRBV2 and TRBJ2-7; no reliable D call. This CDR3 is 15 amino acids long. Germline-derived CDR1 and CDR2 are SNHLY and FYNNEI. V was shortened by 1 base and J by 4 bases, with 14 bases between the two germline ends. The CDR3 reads CASSEGSSMIYEQYF. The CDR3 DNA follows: TGTGCCAGCAGTGAAGGGTCCTCCATGATATACGAGCAGTACTTC.

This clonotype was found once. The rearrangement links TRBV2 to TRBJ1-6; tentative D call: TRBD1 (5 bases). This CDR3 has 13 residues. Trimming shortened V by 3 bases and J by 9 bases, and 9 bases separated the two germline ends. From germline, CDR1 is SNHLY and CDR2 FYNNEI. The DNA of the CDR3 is TGTGCCAGCAGTGATCCCGGGGCTTCACCCCTCCACTTT. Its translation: CASSDPGASPLHF.